These T cell receptor beta chains were read from a single sample in a study of CD8 T cells in ankylosing spondylitis. Via MiXCR, TCRdb re-called the 5' RACE reads, giving one row per CDR3 protein. This table holds roughly 440,000 distinct CDR3 sequences, about 15% found once. Sequenced material: blood, either unsorted or a sorted T cell fraction (not recorded which). These receptors all stem from a male donor with ankylosing spondylitis. Both conserved end residues are part of each CDR3.

v_gene: TRBV2
j_gene: TRBJ1-5
CDR3aa: CASSEAGSRVEPQHF

v_gene: TRBV6-1
j_gene: TRBJ2-1
CDR3aa: CASSLASGGDLRQFF

v_gene: TRBV30
j_gene: TRBJ2-2
CDR3aa: CAWSVLGELFF

v_gene: TRBV3-1
j_gene: TRBJ1-2
CDR3aa: CASSQDDTAYGYTF

v_gene: TRBV4-1
j_gene: TRBJ1-2
CDR3aa: CASSPGEVAPYGYTF

v_gene: TRBV20-1
j_gene: TRBJ1-4
CDR3aa: CSASRTGDEKLFF

v_gene: TRBV1
j_gene: TRBJ2-3
CDR3aa: CTSSQDRERGESTDTQYF

v_gene: TRBV11-1
j_gene: TRBJ2-1
CDR3aa: CASSSFPSRRTDYNEQFF

v_gene: TRBV3-1
j_gene: TRBJ1-2
CDR3aa: CASSQVWGKSYGYTF

v_gene: TRBV25-1
j_gene: TRBJ1-1
CDR3aa: CASKTGTKNTEAFF

v_gene: TRBV29-1
j_gene: TRBJ1-2
CDR3aa: CSVVSRTANYGYTF

v_gene: TRBV5-1
j_gene: TRBJ1-1
CDR3aa: CASSPTPGTREAFF

v_gene: TRBV5-1
j_gene: TRBJ1-1
CDR3aa: CASSTQPSGTNTEAFF

v_gene: TRBV5-1
j_gene: TRBJ2-7
CDR3aa: CASSLTGDEQYF

v_gene: TRBV7-3
j_gene: TRBJ2-5
CDR3aa: CASSFLRGEETQYF

v_gene: TRBV5-1
j_gene: TRBJ1-4
CDR3aa: CASSRQGGEKLFF

v_gene: TRBV9
j_gene: TRBJ2-3
CDR3aa: CASSVGILAGGGTDTQYF

v_gene: TRBV5-6
j_gene: TRBJ1-6
CDR3aa: CASSAAGYNSPLHF

v_gene: TRBV6-1
j_gene: TRBJ2-1
CDR3aa: CASSLRLTGNSYNEQFF

v_gene: TRBV20-1
j_gene: TRBJ2-5
CDR3aa: CSARWATSVQETQYF

v_gene: TRBV20-1
j_gene: TRBJ2-7
CDR3aa: CSATDSAYEQYF

v_gene: TRBV3-1
j_gene: TRBJ1-3
CDR3aa: CASSQATGGGNTIYF